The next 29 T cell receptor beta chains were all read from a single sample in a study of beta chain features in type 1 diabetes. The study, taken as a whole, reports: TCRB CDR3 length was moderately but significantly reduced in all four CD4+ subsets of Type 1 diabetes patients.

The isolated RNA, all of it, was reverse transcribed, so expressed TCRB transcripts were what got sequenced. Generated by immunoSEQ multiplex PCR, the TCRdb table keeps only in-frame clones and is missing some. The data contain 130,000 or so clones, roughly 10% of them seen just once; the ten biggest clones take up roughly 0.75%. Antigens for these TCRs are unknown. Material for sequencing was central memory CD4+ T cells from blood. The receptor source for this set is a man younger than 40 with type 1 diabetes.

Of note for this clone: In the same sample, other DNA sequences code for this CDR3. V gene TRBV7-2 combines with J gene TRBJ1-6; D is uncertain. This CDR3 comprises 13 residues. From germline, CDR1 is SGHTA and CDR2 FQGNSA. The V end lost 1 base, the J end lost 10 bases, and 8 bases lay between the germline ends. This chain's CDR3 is CASSLDSNSPLHF. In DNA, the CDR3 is TGTGCCAGCAGCTTAGACAGTAACTCACCCCTCCACTTT.

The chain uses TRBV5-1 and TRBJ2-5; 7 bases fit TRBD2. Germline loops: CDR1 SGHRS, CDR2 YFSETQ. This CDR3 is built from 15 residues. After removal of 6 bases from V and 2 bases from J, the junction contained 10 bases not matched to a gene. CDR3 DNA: TGCGCCAGCAAATGGGCTGGGGGGGTACAAGAGACCCAGTACTTC. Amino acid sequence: CASKWAGGVQETQYF.

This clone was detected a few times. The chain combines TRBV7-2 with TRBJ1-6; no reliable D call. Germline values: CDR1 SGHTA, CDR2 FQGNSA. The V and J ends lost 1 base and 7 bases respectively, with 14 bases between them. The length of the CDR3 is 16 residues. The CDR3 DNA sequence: TGTGCCAGCAGCTTAGGTGGGCGGGGTAACAATTCACCCCTCCACTTT. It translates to CASSLGGRGNNSPLHF.

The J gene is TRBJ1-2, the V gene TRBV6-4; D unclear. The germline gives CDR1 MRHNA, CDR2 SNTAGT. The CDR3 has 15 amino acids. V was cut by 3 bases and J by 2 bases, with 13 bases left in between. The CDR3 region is CASSESPTENYGYTF. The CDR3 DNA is TGTGCCAGCAGTGAATCGCCTACAGAAAACTATGGCTACACCTTC.

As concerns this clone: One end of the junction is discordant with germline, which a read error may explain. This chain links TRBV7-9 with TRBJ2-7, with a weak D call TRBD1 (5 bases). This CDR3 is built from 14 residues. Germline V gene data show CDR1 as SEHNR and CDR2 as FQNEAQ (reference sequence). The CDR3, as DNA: TGTGCCAGCACCTTACAGGACACCACCTACGAGCAGTACTTC. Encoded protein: CASTLQDTTYEQYF.

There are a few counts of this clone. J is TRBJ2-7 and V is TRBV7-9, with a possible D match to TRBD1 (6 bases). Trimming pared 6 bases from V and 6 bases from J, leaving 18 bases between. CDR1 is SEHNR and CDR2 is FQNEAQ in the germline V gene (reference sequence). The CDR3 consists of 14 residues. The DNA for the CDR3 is TGTGCCAGCAGTCCCCGATGGGGGCCGGGCGAGCAGTACTTC. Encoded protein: CASSPRWGPGEQYF.

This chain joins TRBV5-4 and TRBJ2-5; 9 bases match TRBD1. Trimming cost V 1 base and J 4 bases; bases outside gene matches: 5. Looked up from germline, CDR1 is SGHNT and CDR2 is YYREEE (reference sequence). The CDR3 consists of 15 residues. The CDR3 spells CASSLSPDRGETQYF. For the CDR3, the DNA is TGTGCCAGCAGCTTGTCTCCGGACAGGGGAGAGACCCAGTACTTC.

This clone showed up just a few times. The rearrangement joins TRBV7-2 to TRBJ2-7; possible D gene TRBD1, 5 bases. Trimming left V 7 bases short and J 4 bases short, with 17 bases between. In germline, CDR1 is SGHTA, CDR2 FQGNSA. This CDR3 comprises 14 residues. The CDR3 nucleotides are TGTGCCAGCAACGTAGGGCCAGGGAAGTACGAGCAGTACTTC. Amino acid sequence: CASNVGPGKYEQYF.

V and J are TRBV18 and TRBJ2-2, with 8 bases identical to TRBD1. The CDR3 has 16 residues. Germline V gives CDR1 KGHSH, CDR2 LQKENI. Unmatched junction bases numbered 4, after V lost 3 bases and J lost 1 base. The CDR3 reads CASSPTGAVNTGELFF. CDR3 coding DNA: TGTGCCAGCTCACCGACAGGGGCGGTGAACACCGGGGAGCTGTTTTTT.

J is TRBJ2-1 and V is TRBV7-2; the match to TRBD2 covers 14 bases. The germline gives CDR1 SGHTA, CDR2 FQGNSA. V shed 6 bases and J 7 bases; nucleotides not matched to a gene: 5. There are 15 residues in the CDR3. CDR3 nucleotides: TGTGCCAGCAGACCCGGGACTAGCGGGGGTAATGAGCAGTTCTTC. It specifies CASRPGTSGGNEQFF. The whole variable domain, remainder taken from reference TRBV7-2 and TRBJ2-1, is GAGVSQSPSNKVTEKGKDVELRCDPISGHTALYWYRQSLGQGLEFLIYFQGNSAPDKSGLPSDRFSAERTGGSVSTLTIQRTQQEDSAVYLCASRPGTSGGNEQFFGPGTRLTVL.

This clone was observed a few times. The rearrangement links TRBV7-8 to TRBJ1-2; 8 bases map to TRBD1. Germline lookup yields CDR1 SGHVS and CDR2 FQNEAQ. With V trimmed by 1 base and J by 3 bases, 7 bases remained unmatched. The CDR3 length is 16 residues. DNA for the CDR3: TGTGCCAGCAGCTTAGATCCAGGGGGCGAGGACTATGGCTACACCTTC. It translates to CASSLDPGGEDYGYTF.

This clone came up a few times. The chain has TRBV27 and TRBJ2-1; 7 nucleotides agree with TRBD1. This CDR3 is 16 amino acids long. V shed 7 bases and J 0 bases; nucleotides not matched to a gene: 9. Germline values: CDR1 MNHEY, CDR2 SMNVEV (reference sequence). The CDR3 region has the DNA TGTGCCAGCAAGGGGGCCAGCGGATCCTCCTACAATGAGCAGTTCTTC. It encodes CASKGASGSSYNEQFF.

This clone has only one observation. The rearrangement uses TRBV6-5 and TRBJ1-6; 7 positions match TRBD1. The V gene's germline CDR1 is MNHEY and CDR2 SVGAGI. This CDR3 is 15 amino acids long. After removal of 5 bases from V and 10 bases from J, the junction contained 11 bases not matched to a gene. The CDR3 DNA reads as TGTGCCAGCAGTACACGGGACAGCACAACGTCACCCCTCCACTTT. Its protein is CASSTRDSTTSPLHF.

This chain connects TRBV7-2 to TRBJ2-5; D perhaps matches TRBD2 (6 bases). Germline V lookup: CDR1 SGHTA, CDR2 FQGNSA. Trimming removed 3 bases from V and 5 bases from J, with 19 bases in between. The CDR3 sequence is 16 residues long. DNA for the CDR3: TGTGCCAGCAGCTTGAGCCGGGACTCTTATGGGGAGACCCAGTACTTC. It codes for CASSLSRDSYGETQYF. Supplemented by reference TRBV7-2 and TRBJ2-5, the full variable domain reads GAGVSQSPSNKVTEKGKDVELRCDPISGHTALYWYRQSLGQGLEFLIYFQGNSAPDKSGLPSDRFSAERTGGSVSTLTIQRTQQEDSAVYLCASSLSRDSYGETQYFGPGTRLLVL.

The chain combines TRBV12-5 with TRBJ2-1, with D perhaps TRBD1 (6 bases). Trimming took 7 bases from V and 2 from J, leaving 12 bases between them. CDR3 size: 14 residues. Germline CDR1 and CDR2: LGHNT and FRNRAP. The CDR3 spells CASAWDTAYNEQFF. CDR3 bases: TGTGCTAGTGCCTGGGACACCGCCTACAATGAGCAGTTCTTC.

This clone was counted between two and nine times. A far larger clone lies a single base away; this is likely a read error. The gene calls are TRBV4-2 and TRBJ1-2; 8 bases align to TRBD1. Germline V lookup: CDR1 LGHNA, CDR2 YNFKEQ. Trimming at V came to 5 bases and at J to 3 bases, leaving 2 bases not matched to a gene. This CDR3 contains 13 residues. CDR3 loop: CASSSGQDYGYTF. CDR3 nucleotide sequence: TGTGCCAGCAGCTCGGGACAGGACTATGGCTACACCTTC.

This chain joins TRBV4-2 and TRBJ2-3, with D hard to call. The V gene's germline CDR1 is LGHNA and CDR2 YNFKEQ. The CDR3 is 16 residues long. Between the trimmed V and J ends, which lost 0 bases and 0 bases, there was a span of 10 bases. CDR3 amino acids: CASSQDGGSSTDTQYF. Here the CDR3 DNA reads TGTGCCAGCAGCCAAGATGGCGGTTCTAGCACAGATACGCAGTATTTT.

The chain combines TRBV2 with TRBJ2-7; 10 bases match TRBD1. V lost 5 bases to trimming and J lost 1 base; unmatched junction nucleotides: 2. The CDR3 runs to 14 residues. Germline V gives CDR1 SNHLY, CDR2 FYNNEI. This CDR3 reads CASSTGQGSYEQYF. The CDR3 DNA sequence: TGTGCCAGCAGTACGGGACAGGGGTCCTACGAGCAGTACTTC.

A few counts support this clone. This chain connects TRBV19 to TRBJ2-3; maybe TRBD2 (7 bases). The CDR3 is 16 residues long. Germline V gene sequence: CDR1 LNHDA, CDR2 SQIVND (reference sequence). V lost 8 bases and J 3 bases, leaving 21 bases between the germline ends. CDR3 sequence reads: CASAGASGVLTDTQYF. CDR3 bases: TGTGCCAGTGCGGGGGCGAGCGGGGTATTAACAGATACGCAGTATTTT.

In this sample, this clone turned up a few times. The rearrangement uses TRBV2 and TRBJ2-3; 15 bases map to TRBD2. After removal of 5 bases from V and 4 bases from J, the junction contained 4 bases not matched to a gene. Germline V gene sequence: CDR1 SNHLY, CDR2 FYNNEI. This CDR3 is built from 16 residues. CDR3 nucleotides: TGTGCCAGCAGTCGGACTAGCGGGGGGGCCGCAGATACGCAGTATTTT. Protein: CASSRTSGGAADTQYF.

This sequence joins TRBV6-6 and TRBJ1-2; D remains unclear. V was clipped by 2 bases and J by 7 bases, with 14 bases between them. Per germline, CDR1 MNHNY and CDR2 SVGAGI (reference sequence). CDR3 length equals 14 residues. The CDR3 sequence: CASSYSSLEAGYTF. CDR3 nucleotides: TGTGCCAGCAGTTACAGTTCGCTGGAGGCTGGCTACACCTTC.

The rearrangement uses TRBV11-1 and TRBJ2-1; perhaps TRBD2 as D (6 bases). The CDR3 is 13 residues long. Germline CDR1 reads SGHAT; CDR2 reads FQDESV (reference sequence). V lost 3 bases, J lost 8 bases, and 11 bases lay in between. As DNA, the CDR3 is TGTGCCAGCAGCTTGGGACTGTGGGATGAGCAGTTCTTC. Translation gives CASSLGLWDEQFF.

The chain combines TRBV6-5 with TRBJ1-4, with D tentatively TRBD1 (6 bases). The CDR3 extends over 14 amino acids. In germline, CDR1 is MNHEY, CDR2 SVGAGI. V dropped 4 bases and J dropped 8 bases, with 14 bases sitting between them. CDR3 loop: CASSWGRRQEKLFF. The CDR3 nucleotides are TGTGCCAGCAGTTGGGGGCGCCGGCAGGAAAAACTGTTTTTT.

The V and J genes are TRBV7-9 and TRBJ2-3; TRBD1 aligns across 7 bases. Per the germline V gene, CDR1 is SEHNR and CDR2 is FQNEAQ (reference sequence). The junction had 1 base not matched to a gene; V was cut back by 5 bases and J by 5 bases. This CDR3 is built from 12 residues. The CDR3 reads CASSPGGDTQYF. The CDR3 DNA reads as TGTGCCAGCAGCCCAGGGGGAGATACGCAGTATTTT. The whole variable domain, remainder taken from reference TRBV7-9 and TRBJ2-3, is DTGVSQNPRHKITKRGQNVTFRCDPISEHNRLYWYRQTLGQGPEFLTYFQNEAQLEKSRLLSDRFSAERPKGSFSTLEIQRTEQGDSAMYLCASSPGGDTQYFGPGTRLTVL.

CDR3 in DNA: TGCGCCAGCAGCCAAGGGACAGGGGGCAGGAATGAGCAGTTCTTC. Amino acid sequence: CASSQGTGGRNEQFF. The rearrangement uses TRBV4-1 and TRBJ2-1; 11 positions agree with TRBD1. Per germline, CDR1 MGHRA and CDR2 YSYEKL. After removal of 1 base from V and 7 bases from J, the junction contained 3 bases not matched to a gene. The CDR3 loop spans 15 amino acids.

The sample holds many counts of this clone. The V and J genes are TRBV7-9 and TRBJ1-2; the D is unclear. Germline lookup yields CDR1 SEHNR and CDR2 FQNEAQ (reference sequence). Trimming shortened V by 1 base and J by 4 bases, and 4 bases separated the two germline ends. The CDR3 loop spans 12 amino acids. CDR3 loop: CASSLGSYGYTF. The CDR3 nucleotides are TGTGCCAGCAGCTTAGGCAGCTATGGCTACACCTTC.

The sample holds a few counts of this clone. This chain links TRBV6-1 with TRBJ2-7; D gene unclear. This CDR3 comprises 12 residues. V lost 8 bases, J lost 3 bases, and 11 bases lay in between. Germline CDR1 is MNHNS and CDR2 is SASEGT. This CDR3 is CASSGGFYEQYF. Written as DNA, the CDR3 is TGTGCCAGCTCCGGCGGATTCTACGAGCAGTACTTC.

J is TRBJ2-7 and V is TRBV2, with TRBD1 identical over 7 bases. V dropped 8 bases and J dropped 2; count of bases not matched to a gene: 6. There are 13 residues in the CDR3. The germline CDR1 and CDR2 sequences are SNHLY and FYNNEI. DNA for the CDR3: TGTGCCAGCGGCGACAGGGACACCTACGAGCAGTACTTC. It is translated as CASGDRDTYEQYF. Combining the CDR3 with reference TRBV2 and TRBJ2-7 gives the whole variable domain EPEVTQTPSHQVTQMGQEVILRCVPISNHLYFYWYRQILGQKVEFLVSFYNNEISEKSEIFDDQFSVERPDGSNFTLKIRSTKLEDSAMYFCASGDRDTYEQYFGPGTRLTVT.

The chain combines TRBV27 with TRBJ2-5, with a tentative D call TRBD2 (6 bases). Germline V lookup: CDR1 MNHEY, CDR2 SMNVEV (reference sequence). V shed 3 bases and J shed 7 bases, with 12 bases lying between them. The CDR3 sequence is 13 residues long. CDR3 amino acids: CASSFAVEGTQYF. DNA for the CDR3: TGTGCCAGCAGTTTTGCGGTGGAGGGGACCCAGTACTTC.